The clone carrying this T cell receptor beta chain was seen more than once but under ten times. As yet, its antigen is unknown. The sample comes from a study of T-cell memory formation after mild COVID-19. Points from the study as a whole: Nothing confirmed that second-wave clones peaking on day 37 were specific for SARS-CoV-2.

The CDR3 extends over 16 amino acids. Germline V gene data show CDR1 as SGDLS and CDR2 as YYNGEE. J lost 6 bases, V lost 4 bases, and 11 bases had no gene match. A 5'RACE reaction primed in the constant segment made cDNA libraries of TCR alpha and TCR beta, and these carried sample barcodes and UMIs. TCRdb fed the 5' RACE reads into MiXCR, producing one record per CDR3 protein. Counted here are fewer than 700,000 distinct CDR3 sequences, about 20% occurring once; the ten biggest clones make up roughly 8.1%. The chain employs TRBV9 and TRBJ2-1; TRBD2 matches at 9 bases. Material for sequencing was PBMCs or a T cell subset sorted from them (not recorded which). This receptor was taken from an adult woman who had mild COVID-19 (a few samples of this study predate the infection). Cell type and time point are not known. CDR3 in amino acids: CASSNAMREGGNEQFF. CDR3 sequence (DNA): TGTGCCAGCAGCAATGCTATGCGGGAGGGGGGCAATGAGCAGTTCTTC.